The rows below give T cell receptor beta chains drawn from one sample of a study of T-cell reconstitution after alpha-beta-depleted transplantation in children. One entry per CDR3 protein results from TCRdb running MiXCR on the PCR reads. The sample includes more than 450,000 distinct CDR3 sequences, 18% of them seen just once. Sequences were derived from PBMCs from the stem cell graft donor, sampled from the stem cell graft. The receptors were sampled from a human donor who donated a stem cell graft to a child with acute lymphoblastic leukemia. Each CDR3 is given with its conserved first and last residue. A D gene is named only where the DNA matches it firmly. Size is omitted from some rows. Given values are once, few, many or a class for expanded clones.

D gene: TRBD2; V gene: TRBV9; clone size: few; J gene: TRBJ2-7; CDR3 DNA: TGTGCCAGCAGTCCGGGTGGAGCGGGAGGCTACGAGCAGTACTTC; CDR3 protein: CASSPGGAGGYEQYF
D gene: -; V gene: TRBV5-1; clone size: few; J gene: TRBJ2-1; CDR3 DNA: TGCGCCAGCAGGAGGACGGCCCAGGGCAGAAGCTCCTACAATGAGCAGTTCTTC; CDR3 protein: CASRRTAQGRSSYNEQFF
D gene: -; V gene: TRBV20-1; clone size: -; J gene: TRBJ2-5; CDR3 DNA: TGCAGTGCTAGACAATCGGGGGCAGTGGTCGAGACCCAGTACTTC; CDR3 protein: CSARQSGAVVETQYF
D gene: TRBD1; V gene: TRBV7-9; clone size: -; J gene: TRBJ2-3; CDR3 DNA: TGTGCCAGCAGCCCCTGGGACAGGGGTCCCACAGATACGCAGTATTTT; CDR3 protein: CASSPWDRGPTDTQYF
D gene: -; V gene: TRBV4-1; clone size: -; J gene: TRBJ2-3; CDR3 DNA: TGCGCCAGCAGCCTTCCTTGGGTCGGGGGACTAGATACGCAGTATTTT; CDR3 protein: CASSLPWVGGLDTQYF
D gene: TRBD1; V gene: TRBV7-2; clone size: few; J gene: TRBJ2-5; CDR3 DNA: TGTGCCAGCAGCTTTGACAGGGCCCAAGAGACCCAGTACTTC; CDR3 protein: CASSFDRAQETQYF
D gene: TRBD2; V gene: TRBV4-1; clone size: -; J gene: TRBJ2-7; CDR3 DNA: TGCGCCAGCAGCCAAGATCTAAGGACTAGGAAGTACTTC; CDR3 protein: CASSQDLRTRKYF
D gene: -; V gene: TRBV12-3/TRBV12-4; clone size: -; J gene: TRBJ2-3; CDR3 DNA: TGTGCCAGCAGTTGGGGGTTGGGAACAACAGATACGCAGTATTTT; CDR3 protein: CASSWGLGTTDTQYF
D gene: -; V gene: TRBV13; clone size: few; J gene: TRBJ2-3; CDR3 DNA: TGTGCCAGCAGCTTAGAGGGACTTAGCACAGATACGCAGTATTTT; CDR3 protein: CASSLEGLSTDTQYF
D gene: -; V gene: TRBV29-1; clone size: few; J gene: TRBJ1-1; CDR3 DNA: TGCAGCGTTGAAGGGTTGAGCACTGAAGCTTTCTTT; CDR3 protein: CSVEGLSTEAFF
D gene: -; V gene: TRBV4-1; clone size: few; J gene: TRBJ2-5; CDR3 DNA: TGCGCCAGCAGCCAAGATGGGGGGGCAGCAGGTGAGACCCAGTACTTC; CDR3 protein: CASSQDGGAAGETQYF
D gene: -; V gene: TRBV19; clone size: -; J gene: TRBJ2-1; CDR3 DNA: TGTGCCAGTAGTTGGGGAGAAGGGTACAATGAGCAGTTCTTC; CDR3 protein: CASSWGEGYNEQFF
D gene: TRBD1; V gene: TRBV24-1; clone size: once; J gene: TRBJ1-2; CDR3 DNA: TGTGCCACCAGTGAAACCGGGACAGGGGATGGCTACACCTTC; CDR3 protein: CATSETGTGDGYTF
D gene: TRBD2; V gene: TRBV4-1; clone size: few; J gene: TRBJ2-7; CDR3 DNA: TGCGCCAGCAGCCAAGATGAGGCTAGCGGGCGATACTACGAGCAGTACTTC; CDR3 protein: CASSQDEASGRYYEQYF
D gene: -; V gene: TRBV3-1; clone size: few; J gene: TRBJ2-7; CDR3 DNA: TGTGCCAGCAGTCAAGTGGTCAACGAGCAGTACTTC; CDR3 protein: CASSQVVNEQYF
D gene: -; V gene: TRBV6-1; clone size: many; J gene: TRBJ2-1; CDR3 DNA: TGTGCCAGCAGCGAAAGTATTGGAGAGTCACATGAGCAGTTCTTC; CDR3 protein: CASSESIGESHEQFF
D gene: TRBD2; V gene: TRBV5-1; clone size: many; J gene: TRBJ2-5; CDR3 DNA: TGCGCCAGCAGCTTACGACTAGCGGGAGGCGCGGAGACCCAGTACTTC; CDR3 protein: CASSLRLAGGAETQYF
D gene: TRBD1; V gene: TRBV7-9; clone size: -; J gene: TRBJ2-5; CDR3 DNA: TGTGCCAGCATCCGAGACAGGGGTCGAGAGACCCAGTACTTC; CDR3 protein: CASIRDRGRETQYF
D gene: -; V gene: TRBV5-1; clone size: -; J gene: TRBJ2-6; CDR3 DNA: TGCGCCAGCACCCAAAGTCCCTCTGGGGCCAACGTCCTGACTTTC; CDR3 protein: CASTQSPSGANVLTF
D gene: TRBD1; V gene: TRBV10-2; clone size: few; J gene: TRBJ2-7; CDR3 DNA: TGCGCCAGCGCCGGGACAGGGTCCCACGAGCAGTACTTC; CDR3 protein: CASAGTGSHEQYF
D gene: -; V gene: TRBV27; clone size: few; J gene: TRBJ2-5; CDR3 DNA: TGTGCCAGCATTCCTGTGGGGTACCAAGAGACCCAGTACTTC; CDR3 protein: CASIPVGYQETQYF
D gene: TRBD1; V gene: TRBV7-3; clone size: few; J gene: TRBJ2-7; CDR3 DNA: TGTGCCAGCAGCTCGACAGGGGGCGGGGAGCAGTACTTC; CDR3 protein: CASSSTGGGEQYF
D gene: -; V gene: TRBV6-1; clone size: few; J gene: TRBJ1-2; CDR3 DNA: TGTGCCAGCAGTCCCTGGGAGGCGGACGGCTACACCTTC; CDR3 protein: CASSPWEADGYTF
D gene: -; V gene: TRBV12-3/TRBV12-4; clone size: few; J gene: TRBJ2-2; CDR3 DNA: TGTGCCAGCAGCCCCCGCGCTAGGGGTTCGTACACCGGGGAGCTGTTTTTT; CDR3 protein: CASSPRARGSYTGELFF
D gene: -; V gene: TRBV18; clone size: -; J gene: TRBJ1-1; CDR3 DNA: TGTGCCAGCTCACCACGGAACGGACGAGAGAACACTGAAGCTTTCTTT; CDR3 protein: CASSPRNGRENTEAFF
D gene: -; V gene: TRBV18; clone size: few; J gene: TRBJ2-5; CDR3 DNA: TGTGCCAGCTCACAAATCACAGGCCAAGAGACCCAGTACTTC; CDR3 protein: CASSQITGQETQYF
D gene: TRBD2; V gene: TRBV5-1; clone size: few; J gene: TRBJ2-1; CDR3 DNA: TGCGCCAGCAGCTGGACTAGCAGAGGCAATGAGCAGTTCTTC; CDR3 protein: CASSWTSRGNEQFF
D gene: TRBD2; V gene: TRBV6-1; clone size: many; J gene: TRBJ2-7; CDR3 DNA: TGTGCCAGCAGTGAAGGACTAGCGGTTACCTACGAGCAGTACTTC; CDR3 protein: CASSEGLAVTYEQYF
D gene: -; V gene: TRBV2; clone size: few; J gene: TRBJ2-1; CDR3 DNA: TGTGCCAGCCTCGCTCGTTACAATGAGCAGTTCTTC; CDR3 protein: CASLARYNEQFF
D gene: TRBD1; V gene: TRBV12-3/TRBV12-4; clone size: -; J gene: TRBJ1-1; CDR3 DNA: TGTGCCAGCAGTTACCCCCTGTGGACAGGGAGAAACACTGAAGCTTTCTTT; CDR3 protein: CASSYPLWTGRNTEAFF
D gene: -; V gene: TRBV7-8; clone size: -; J gene: TRBJ1-6; CDR3 DNA: TGTGCCAGCAGCTTATCCAGGTGGGGCTTGGATTCACCCCTCCACTTT; CDR3 protein: CASSLSRWGLDSPLHF
D gene: TRBD2; V gene: TRBV5-1; clone size: few; J gene: TRBJ2-1; CDR3 DNA: TGCGCCAGCAGCATAGGGACTAGCGTTTACAATGAGCAGTTCTTC; CDR3 protein: CASSIGTSVYNEQFF
D gene: -; V gene: TRBV6-5; clone size: few; J gene: TRBJ1-2; CDR3 DNA: TGTGCCAGCAGTTACTCTCCCCAATCCAACTATGGCTACACCTTC; CDR3 protein: CASSYSPQSNYGYTF
D gene: TRBD1; V gene: TRBV7-9; clone size: few; J gene: TRBJ1-1; CDR3 DNA: TGTGCCAGCAGCTCGCTGACAGGGGACACTGAAGCTTTCTTT; CDR3 protein: CASSSLTGDTEAFF
D gene: -; V gene: TRBV29-1; clone size: -; J gene: TRBJ1-2; CDR3 DNA: TGCAGCGTTGAAGTGCAGGGGCTCTATGAAGGCTACACCTTC; CDR3 protein: CSVEVQGLYEGYTF
D gene: -; V gene: TRBV2; clone size: -; J gene: TRBJ2-2; CDR3 DNA: TGTGCCAGCAGTGAACGGGGGGCGGCGAACACCGGGGAGCTGTTTTTT; CDR3 protein: CASSERGAANTGELFF
D gene: -; V gene: TRBV25-1; clone size: -; J gene: TRBJ2-5; CDR3 DNA: TGTGCCAGCAGTGGCCCCAGAGAGACCCAGTACTTC; CDR3 protein: CASSGPRETQYF
D gene: TRBD2; V gene: TRBV9; clone size: few; J gene: TRBJ2-1; CDR3 DNA: TGTGCCAGCAGCCCGGGACTAGCGGGAGATCCGTACTACAATGAGCAGTTCTTC; CDR3 protein: CASSPGLAGDPYYNEQFF
D gene: TRBD2; V gene: TRBV10-1; clone size: few; J gene: TRBJ2-1; CDR3 DNA: TGCGCCAGCAGTGAGAGTAGCGGGAGAAATAGTGAGCAGTTCTTC; CDR3 protein: CASSESSGRNSEQFF
D gene: TRBD1; V gene: TRBV11-2; clone size: few; J gene: TRBJ2-2; CDR3 DNA: TGTGCCAGCAGCTTAGTACGGCAGGGGGTCACCGGGGAGCTGTTTTTT; CDR3 protein: CASSLVRQGVTGELFF
D gene: -; V gene: TRBV6-2/TRBV6-3; clone size: -; J gene: TRBJ2-1; CDR3 DNA: TGTGCCACCAGAACTAGAGACTACAATGAGCAGTTCTTC; CDR3 protein: CATRTRDYNEQFF
D gene: -; V gene: TRBV6-1; clone size: -; J gene: TRBJ1-5; CDR3 DNA: TGTGCCAGCAGGCGGACAGTTAGCAATCAGCCCCAGCATTTT; CDR3 protein: CASRRTVSNQPQHF
D gene: -; V gene: TRBV5-6; clone size: -; J gene: TRBJ2-1; CDR3 DNA: TGTGCCACTAGGACCTCATGGATTAATGAGCAGTTCTTC; CDR3 protein: CATRTSWINEQFF
D gene: -; V gene: TRBV5-5; clone size: few; J gene: TRBJ2-3; CDR3 DNA: TGTGCCAGCAGCTTTCGACAGGTGCGAGGAGATACGCAGTATTTT; CDR3 protein: CASSFRQVRGDTQYF
D gene: TRBD2; V gene: TRBV5-1; clone size: few; J gene: TRBJ2-5; CDR3 DNA: TGCGCCAGCAGCCGGACTAGCGGGAGGGCCAGCGGAGAGACCCAGTACTTC; CDR3 protein: CASSRTSGRASGETQYF
D gene: -; V gene: TRBV20-1; clone size: -; J gene: TRBJ1-4; CDR3 DNA: TGCAGTGCTAGAGATTGGGAGTCGGGAGCAACTAATGAAAAACTGTTTTTT; CDR3 protein: CSARDWESGATNEKLFF
D gene: -; V gene: TRBV23-1; clone size: -; J gene: TRBJ2-7; CDR3 DNA: TGCGCCAGCACCCCGAGTGATCCACCTTTTTCCTACGAGCAGTACTTC; CDR3 protein: CASTPSDPPFSYEQYF
D gene: -; V gene: TRBV20-1; clone size: -; J gene: TRBJ1-5; CDR3 DNA: TGCAGTGCTAGATGGATCAGGAGGGATCAGCCCCAGCATTTT; CDR3 protein: CSARWIRRDQPQHF
D gene: TRBD2; V gene: TRBV5-1; clone size: once; J gene: TRBJ2-1; CDR3 DNA: TGCGCCAGCAGCTTCCAGCGGGGTAATGAGCAGTTCTTC; CDR3 protein: CASSFQRGNEQFF
D gene: TRBD2; V gene: TRBV12-3/TRBV12-4; clone size: few; J gene: TRBJ2-3; CDR3 DNA: TGTGCCAGCAGTTTGGTGGGAGGGCCCACAGATACGCAGTATTTT; CDR3 protein: CASSLVGGPTDTQYF
D gene: -; V gene: TRBV5-1; clone size: few; J gene: TRBJ2-5; CDR3 DNA: TGCGCCAGCAGCTTGGGGAGTGGACCCCAAGAGACCCAGTACTTC; CDR3 protein: CASSLGSGPQETQYF
D gene: -; V gene: TRBV12-3/TRBV12-4; clone size: few; J gene: TRBJ1-2; CDR3 DNA: TGTGCCAGCAGGGGGGGCCCTAGCTACGGCTACACCTTC; CDR3 protein: CASRGGPSYGYTF
D gene: -; V gene: TRBV20-1; clone size: many; J gene: TRBJ1-2; CDR3 DNA: TGCAGTGCTAGACTCTCCGGGACGGCCGGGGGCTACACCTTC; CDR3 protein: CSARLSGTAGGYTF
D gene: -; V gene: TRBV4-1; clone size: -; J gene: TRBJ1-1; CDR3 DNA: TGCGCCAGCAGCCAAGGCCCCGGGCCGAACACTGAAGCTTTCTTT; CDR3 protein: CASSQGPGPNTEAFF
D gene: TRBD2; V gene: TRBV29-1; clone size: -; J gene: TRBJ2-3; CDR3 DNA: TGCAGCGTTGGTCTAGCGGGGTACAAAGATACGCAGTATTTT; CDR3 protein: CSVGLAGYKDTQYF
D gene: TRBD2; V gene: TRBV4-1; clone size: few; J gene: TRBJ2-1; CDR3 DNA: TGCGCCAGCAGCCAACTAGCGGGAGGGCATATGTACAATGAGCAGTTCTTC; CDR3 protein: CASSQLAGGHMYNEQFF
D gene: -; V gene: TRBV4-1; clone size: -; J gene: TRBJ2-5; CDR3 DNA: TGCGCCAGCAGACAGGTGACTCTTCAAGAGACCCAGTACTTC; CDR3 protein: CASRQVTLQETQYF
D gene: -; V gene: TRBV20-1; clone size: many; J gene: TRBJ1-1; CDR3 DNA: TGCAGTGCTAGAGATTTGGGGGGTCAGGACACTGAAGCTTTCTTT; CDR3 protein: CSARDLGGQDTEAFF
D gene: TRBD2; V gene: TRBV3-1; clone size: few; J gene: TRBJ2-7; CDR3 DNA: TGTGCCAGCAGCCAAGGGAGGTGGACTAGCGGGAGAAGACAGCAGTACTTC; CDR3 protein: CASSQGRWTSGRRQQYF